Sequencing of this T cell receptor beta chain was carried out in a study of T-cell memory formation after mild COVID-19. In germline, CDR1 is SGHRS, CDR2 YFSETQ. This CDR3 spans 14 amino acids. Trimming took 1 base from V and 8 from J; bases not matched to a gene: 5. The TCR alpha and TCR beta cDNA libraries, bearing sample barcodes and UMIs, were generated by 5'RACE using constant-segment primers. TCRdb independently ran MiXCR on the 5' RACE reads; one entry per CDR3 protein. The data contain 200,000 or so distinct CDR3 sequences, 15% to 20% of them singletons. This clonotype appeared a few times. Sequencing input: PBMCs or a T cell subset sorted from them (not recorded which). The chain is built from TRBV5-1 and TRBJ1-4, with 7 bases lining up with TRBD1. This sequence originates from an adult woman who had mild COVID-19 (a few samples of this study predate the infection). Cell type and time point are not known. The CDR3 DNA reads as TGCGCCAGCAGCTTGACAGGGGTAGGAGAAAAACTGTTTTTT. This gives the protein CASSLTGVGEKLFF.